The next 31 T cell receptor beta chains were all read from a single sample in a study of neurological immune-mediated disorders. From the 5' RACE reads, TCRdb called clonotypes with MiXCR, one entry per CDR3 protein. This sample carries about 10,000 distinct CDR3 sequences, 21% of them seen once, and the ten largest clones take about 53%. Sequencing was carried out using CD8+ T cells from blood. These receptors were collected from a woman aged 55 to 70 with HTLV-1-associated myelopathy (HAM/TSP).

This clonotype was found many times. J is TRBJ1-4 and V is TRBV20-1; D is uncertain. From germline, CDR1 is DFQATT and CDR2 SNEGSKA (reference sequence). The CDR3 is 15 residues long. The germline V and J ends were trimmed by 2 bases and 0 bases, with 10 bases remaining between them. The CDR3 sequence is CSARSPSTTNEKLFF. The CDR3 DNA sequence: TGCAGTGCTAGATCACCCTCGACAACTAATGAAAAACTGTTTTTT.

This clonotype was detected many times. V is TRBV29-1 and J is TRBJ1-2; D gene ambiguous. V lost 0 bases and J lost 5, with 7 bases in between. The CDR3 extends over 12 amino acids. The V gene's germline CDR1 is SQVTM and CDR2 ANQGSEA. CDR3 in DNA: TGCAGCGTTGAAGATCGGGGTTATGGCTACACCTTC. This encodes CSVEDRGYGYTF.

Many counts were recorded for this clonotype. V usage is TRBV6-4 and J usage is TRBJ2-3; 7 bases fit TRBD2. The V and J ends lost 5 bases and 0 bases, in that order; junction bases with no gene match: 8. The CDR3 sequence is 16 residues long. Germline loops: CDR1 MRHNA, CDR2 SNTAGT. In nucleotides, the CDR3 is TGTGCCAGCAGTCGTAACGCGGGGGAGAGCACAGATACGCAGTATTTT. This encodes CASSRNAGESTDTQYF.

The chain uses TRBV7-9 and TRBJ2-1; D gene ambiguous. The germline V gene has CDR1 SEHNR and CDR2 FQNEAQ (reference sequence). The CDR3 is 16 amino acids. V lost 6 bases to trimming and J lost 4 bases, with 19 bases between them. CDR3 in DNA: TGTGCCAGCAGATCCGCAAAAAGGGAACGGTACAATGAGCAGTTCTTC. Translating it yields CASRSAKRERYNEQFF.

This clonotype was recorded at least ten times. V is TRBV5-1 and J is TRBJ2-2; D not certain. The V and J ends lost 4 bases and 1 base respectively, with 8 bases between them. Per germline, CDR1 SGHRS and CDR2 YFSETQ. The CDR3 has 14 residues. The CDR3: CASSQTRNTGELFF. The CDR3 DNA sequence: TGCGCCAGCAGCCAGACAAGGAACACCGGGGAGCTGTTTTTT. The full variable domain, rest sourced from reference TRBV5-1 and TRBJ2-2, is KAGVTQTPRYLIKTRGQQVTLSCSPISGHRSVSWYQQTPGQGLQFLFEYFSETQRNKGNFPGRFSGRQFSNSRSEMNVSTLELGDSALYLCASSQTRNTGELFFGEGSRLTVL.

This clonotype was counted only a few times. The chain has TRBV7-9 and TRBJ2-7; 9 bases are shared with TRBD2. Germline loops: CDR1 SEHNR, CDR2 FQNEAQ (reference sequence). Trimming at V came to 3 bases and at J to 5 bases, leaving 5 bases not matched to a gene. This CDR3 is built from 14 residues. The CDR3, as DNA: TGTGCCAGCAGCTTGCGGGGGGGCTCGCACGAGCAGTACTTC. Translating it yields CASSLRGGSHEQYF.

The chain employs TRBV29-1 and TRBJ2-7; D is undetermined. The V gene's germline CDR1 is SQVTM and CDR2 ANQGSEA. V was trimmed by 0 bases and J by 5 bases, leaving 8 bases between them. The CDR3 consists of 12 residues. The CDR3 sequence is CSVEDPGNEQYF. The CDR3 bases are TGCAGCGTTGAAGATCCGGGCAACGAGCAGTACTTC.

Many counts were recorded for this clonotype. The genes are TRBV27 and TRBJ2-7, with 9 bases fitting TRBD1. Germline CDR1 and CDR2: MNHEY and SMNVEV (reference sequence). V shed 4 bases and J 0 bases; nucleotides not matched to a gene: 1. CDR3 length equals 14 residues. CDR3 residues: CASSWTGVSYEQYF. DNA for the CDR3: TGTGCCAGCAGTTGGACAGGGGTCTCCTACGAGCAGTACTTC.

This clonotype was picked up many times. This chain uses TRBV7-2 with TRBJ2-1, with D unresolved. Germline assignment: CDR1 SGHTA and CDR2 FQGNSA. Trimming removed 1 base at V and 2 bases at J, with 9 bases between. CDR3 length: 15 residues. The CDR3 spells CASSLGDIPYNEQFF. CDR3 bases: TGTGCCAGCAGCTTAGGGGATATCCCCTACAATGAGCAGTTCTTC.

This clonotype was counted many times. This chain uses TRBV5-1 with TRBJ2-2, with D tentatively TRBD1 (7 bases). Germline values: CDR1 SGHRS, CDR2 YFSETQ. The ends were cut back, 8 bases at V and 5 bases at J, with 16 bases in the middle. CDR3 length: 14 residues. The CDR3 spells CASYDRAGTGELFF. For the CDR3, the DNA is TGCGCCAGTTACGACAGGGCGGGGACCGGGGAGCTGTTTTTT.

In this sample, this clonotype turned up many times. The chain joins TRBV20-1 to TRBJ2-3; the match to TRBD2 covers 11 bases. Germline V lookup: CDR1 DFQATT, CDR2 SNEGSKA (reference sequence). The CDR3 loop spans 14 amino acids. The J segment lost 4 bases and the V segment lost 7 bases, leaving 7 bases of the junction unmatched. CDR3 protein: CSVSLAGGADTQYF. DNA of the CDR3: TGCAGTGTCTCTCTAGCGGGGGGCGCAGATACGCAGTATTTT.

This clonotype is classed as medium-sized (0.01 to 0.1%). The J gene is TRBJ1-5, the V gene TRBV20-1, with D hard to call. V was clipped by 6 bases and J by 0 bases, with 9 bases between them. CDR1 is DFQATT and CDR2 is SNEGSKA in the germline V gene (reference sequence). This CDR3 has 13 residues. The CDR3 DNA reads TGCAGTGCCCGTGATTATAGCAATCAGCCCCAGCATTTT. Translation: CSARDYSNQPQHF.

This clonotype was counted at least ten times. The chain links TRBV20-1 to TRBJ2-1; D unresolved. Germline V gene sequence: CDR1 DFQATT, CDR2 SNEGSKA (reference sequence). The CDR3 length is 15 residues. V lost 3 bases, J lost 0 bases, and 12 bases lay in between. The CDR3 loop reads CSASVRRSSYNEQFF. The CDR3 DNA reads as TGCAGTGCTAGCGTTCGGCGGAGCTCCTACAATGAGCAGTTCTTC.

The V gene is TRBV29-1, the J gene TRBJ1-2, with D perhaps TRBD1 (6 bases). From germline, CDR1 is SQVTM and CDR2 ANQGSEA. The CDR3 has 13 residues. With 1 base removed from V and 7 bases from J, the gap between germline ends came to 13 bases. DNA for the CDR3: TGCAGCGTTGAAGGTCAGGGGATCCCTGGCTACACCTTC. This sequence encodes CSVEGQGIPGYTF.

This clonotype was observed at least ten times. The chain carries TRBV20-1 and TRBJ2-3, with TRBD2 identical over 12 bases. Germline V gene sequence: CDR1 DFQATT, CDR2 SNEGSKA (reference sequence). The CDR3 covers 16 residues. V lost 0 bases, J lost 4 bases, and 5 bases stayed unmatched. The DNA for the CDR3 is TGCAGTGCTAGAGAAAAACTAGCGGGGGGTCCAGATACGCAGTATTTT. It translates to CSAREKLAGGPDTQYF.

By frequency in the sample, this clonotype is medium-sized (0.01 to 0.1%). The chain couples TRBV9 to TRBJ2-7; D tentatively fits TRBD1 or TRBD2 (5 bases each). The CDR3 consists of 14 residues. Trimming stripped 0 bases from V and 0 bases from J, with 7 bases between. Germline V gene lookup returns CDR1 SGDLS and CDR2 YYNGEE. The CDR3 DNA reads TGTGCCAGCAGCGTAGGGGGGAGCTCCTACGAGCAGTACTTC. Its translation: CASSVGGSSYEQYF. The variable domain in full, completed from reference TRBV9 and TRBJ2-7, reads DSGVTQTPKHLITATGQRVTLRCSPRSGDLSVYWYQQSLDQGLQFLIQYYNGEERAKGNILERFSAQQFPDLHSELNLSSLELGDSALYFCASSVGGSSYEQYFGPGTRLTVT.

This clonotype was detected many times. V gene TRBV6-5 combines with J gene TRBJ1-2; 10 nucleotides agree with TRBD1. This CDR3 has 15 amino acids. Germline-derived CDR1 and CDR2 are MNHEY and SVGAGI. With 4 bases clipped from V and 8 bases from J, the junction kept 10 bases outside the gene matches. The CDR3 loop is CASSFGTGEAEGYTF. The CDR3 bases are TGTGCCAGCAGTTTCGGGACAGGGGAGGCGGAAGGCTACACCTTC.

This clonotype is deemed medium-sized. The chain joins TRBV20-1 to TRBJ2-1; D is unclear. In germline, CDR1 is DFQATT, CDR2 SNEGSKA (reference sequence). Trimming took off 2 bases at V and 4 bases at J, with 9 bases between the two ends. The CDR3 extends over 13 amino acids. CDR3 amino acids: CSARRHEYNEQFF. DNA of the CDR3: TGCAGTGCTAGACGGCACGAGTACAATGAGCAGTTCTTC.

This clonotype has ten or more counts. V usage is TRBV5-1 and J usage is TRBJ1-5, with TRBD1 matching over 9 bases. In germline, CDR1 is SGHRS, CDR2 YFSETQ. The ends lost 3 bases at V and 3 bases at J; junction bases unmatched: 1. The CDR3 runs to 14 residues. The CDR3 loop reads CASSWTGDNQPQHF. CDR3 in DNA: TGCGCCAGCAGCTGGACAGGGGACAATCAGCCCCAGCATTTT.

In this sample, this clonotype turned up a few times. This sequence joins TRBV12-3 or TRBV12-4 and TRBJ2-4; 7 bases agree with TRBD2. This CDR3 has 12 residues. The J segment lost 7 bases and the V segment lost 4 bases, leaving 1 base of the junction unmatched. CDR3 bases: TGTGCCAGCAGTTGGGAGGGGAACATTCAGTACTTC. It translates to CASSWEGNIQYF.

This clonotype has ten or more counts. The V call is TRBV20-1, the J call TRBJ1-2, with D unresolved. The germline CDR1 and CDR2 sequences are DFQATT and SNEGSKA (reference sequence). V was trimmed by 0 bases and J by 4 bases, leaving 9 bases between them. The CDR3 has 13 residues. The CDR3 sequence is CSAREGHGYGYTF. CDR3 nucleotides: TGCAGTGCTAGAGAGGGTCATGGCTATGGCTACACCTTC.

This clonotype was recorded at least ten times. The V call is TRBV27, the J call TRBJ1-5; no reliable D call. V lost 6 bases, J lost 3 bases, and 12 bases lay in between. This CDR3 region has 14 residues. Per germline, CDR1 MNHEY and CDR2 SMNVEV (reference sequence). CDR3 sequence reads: CASSIGVFNQPQHF. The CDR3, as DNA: TGTGCCAGCAGCATCGGGGTCTTCAATCAGCCCCAGCATTTT.

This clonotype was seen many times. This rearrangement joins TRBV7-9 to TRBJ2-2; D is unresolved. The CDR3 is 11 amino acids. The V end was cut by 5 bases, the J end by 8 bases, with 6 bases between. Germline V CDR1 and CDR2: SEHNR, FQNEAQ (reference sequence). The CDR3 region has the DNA TGTGCCAGCAGCCCACCGGGGGAGCTGTTTTTT. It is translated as CASSPPGELFF.

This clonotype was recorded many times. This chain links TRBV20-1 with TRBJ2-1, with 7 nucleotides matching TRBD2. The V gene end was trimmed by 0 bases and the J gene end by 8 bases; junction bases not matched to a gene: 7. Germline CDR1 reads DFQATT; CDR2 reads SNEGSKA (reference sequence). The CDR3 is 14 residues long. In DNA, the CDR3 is TGCAGTGCTAGAGAGGGGGGGGACGTCGATGAGCAGTTCTTC. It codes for CSAREGGDVDEQFF.

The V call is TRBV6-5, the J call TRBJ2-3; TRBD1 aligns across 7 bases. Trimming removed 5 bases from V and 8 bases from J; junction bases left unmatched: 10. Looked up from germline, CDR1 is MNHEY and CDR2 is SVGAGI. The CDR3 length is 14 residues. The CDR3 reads CASSPDRERGTQYF. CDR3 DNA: TGTGCCAGCAGTCCCGACAGGGAACGAGGTACGCAGTATTTT.

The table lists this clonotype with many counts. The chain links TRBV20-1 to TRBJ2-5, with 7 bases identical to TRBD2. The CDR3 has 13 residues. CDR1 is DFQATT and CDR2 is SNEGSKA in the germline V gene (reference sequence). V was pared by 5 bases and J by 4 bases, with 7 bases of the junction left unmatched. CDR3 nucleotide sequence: TGCAGTGCTGAAAACGGGGAGGGAGAGACCCAGTACTTC. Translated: CSAENGEGETQYF.

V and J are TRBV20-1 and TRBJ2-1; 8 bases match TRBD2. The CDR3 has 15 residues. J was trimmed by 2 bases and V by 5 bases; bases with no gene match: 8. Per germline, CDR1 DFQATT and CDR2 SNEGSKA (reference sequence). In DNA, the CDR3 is TGCAGTGCTGGCCTCGGGGGGGTAGCCTACAATGAGCAGTTCTTC. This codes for CSAGLGGVAYNEQFF.

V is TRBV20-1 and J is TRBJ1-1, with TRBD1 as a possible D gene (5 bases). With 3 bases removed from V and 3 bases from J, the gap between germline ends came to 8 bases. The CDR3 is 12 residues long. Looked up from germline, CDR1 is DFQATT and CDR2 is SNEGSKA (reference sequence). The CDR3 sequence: CSASWGDTEAFF. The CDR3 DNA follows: TGCAGTGCTAGTTGGGGGGACACTGAAGCTTTCTTT.

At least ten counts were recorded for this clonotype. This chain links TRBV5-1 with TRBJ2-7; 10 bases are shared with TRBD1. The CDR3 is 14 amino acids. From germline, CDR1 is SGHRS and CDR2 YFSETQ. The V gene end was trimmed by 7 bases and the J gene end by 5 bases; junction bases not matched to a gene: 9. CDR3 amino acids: CASRAGTGVHEQYF. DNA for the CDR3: TGCGCCAGCCGAGCAGGGACAGGGGTACACGAGCAGTACTTC.

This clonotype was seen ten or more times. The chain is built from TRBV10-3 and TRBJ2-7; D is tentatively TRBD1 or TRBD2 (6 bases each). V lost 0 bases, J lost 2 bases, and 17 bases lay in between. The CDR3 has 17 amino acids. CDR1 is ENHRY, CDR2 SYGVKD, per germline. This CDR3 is CAISESRGTRTPYEQYF. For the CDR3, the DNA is TGTGCCATCAGTGAGTCCCGCGGGACAAGGACCCCCTACGAGCAGTACTTC.

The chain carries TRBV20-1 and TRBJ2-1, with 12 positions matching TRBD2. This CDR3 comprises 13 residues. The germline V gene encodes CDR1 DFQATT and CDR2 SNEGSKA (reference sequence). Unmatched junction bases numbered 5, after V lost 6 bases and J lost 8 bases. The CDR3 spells CSATSGGPDEQFF. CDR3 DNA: TGCAGTGCCACTAGCGGGGGGCCTGATGAGCAGTTCTTC.